One sample yielded the 18 T cell receptor beta chains listed below, sequenced in a study of identical twins. TCRdb called the 5' RACE reads again in MiXCR, with one record for every CDR3 protein. Here the sample spans 700,000 to 950,000 distinct CDR3 sequences, around an eighth being singletons. This sample was also put to use in a study of yellow fever vaccine responses in identical twins.

Sequencing used PBMCs. The origin of the receptors is a woman younger than 35 in good health.

The rearrangement joins TRBV7-8 to TRBJ2-7; D perhaps matches TRBD1 (5 bases). V was shortened by 1 base and J by 4 bases, with 11 bases between the two germline ends. Germline CDR1 is SGHVS and CDR2 is FQNEAQ. The length of the CDR3 is 14 residues. In nucleotides, the CDR3 is TGTGCCAGCAGCTTAGGAGATCAGGGTTACGAGCAGTACTTC. Amino acid sequence: CASSLGDQGYEQYF.

This clonotype was detected ten times or more. This chain connects TRBV10-3 to TRBJ2-1, with 11 bases lining up with TRBD2. This CDR3 has 17 residues. CDR1 is ENHRY and CDR2 is SYGVKD in the germline V gene. V trimming: 0 bases; J trimming: 9 bases; junction bases outside the gene matches: 10. The CDR3 DNA reads as TGTGCCATCAGTGAGTCGTTACTAGCGGGAGCCCCGAGTGAGCAGTTCTTC. Protein sequence: CAISESLLAGAPSEQFF.

Ten or more counts support this clonotype. One junction end disagrees with the germline gene, perhaps due to a read error. The rearrangement joins TRBV5-1 to TRBJ2-3, with 9 bases identical to TRBD1. The germline V gene has CDR1 SGHRS and CDR2 YFSETQ. The CDR3 is 14 residues long. The DNA for the CDR3 is TGTGCCAGCAGTTCCGGGACAGGGACAGATACGCAGTATTTT. Its translation: CASSSGTGTDTQYF.

This chain uses TRBV6-1 with TRBJ2-7; no definite D call. CDR1 is MNHNS, CDR2 SASEGT, per germline. The CDR3 is 18 residues long. Trimming removed 6 bases from V and 2 bases from J, with 26 bases in between. The CDR3 sequence: CASSLTPPSVPPTYEQYV. The CDR3 DNA reads TGTGCCAGCAGCCTTACACCCCCCAGCGTACCTCCCACCTACGAGCAGTACGTC.

V gene TRBV20-1 combines with J gene TRBJ2-2; D perhaps matches TRBD1 (7 bases). CDR1 is DFQATT, CDR2 SNEGSKA, per germline (reference sequence). The ends were cut back, 4 bases at V and 1 base at J, with 13 bases in the middle. The CDR3 runs to 15 residues. The CDR3 spells CSATDRRGNTGELFF. For the CDR3, the DNA is TGCAGTGCTACGGACAGGCGGGGGAACACCGGGGAGCTGTTTTTT.

This clonotype came up many times. V and J are TRBV6-1 and TRBJ2-1; TRBD2 aligns across 7 bases. J was trimmed by 6 bases and V by 6 bases; bases with no gene match: 14. Germline V lookup: CDR1 MNHNS, CDR2 SASEGT. This CDR3 has 16 residues. CDR3 in DNA: TGTGCCAGCAGCCGATCATCGACTAGCTTCCTCAATGAGCAGTTCTTC. It codes for CASSRSSTSFLNEQFF.

This clonotype came up many times. The chain combines TRBV7-6 with TRBJ2-3, with TRBD2 identical over 10 bases. The CDR3 extends over 17 amino acids. The V segment lost 5 bases and the J segment 1 base; nucleotides outside the gene matches: 9. Germline values: CDR1 SGHVS, CDR2 FNYEAQ. The CDR3 DNA sequence: TGTGCCAGCAGCCCTCCGGGACTAGCGTCGGGCACAGATACGCAGTATTTT. Translated: CASSPPGLASGTDTQYF.

This sequence joins TRBV6-5 and TRBJ2-2, with 10 positions matching TRBD1. V trimming: 0 bases; J trimming: 4 bases; junction bases outside the gene matches: 2. This CDR3 has 16 amino acids. Germline assignment: CDR1 MNHEY and CDR2 SVGAGI. CDR3 nucleotides: TGTGCCAGCAGTTACTCTGACAGGGGGCTCACCGGGGAGCTGTTTTTT. It codes for CASSYSDRGLTGELFF.

V gene TRBV6-6 combines with J gene TRBJ1-1, with D unclear. V shed 5 bases and J shed 4 bases, with 11 bases lying between them. CDR3 length: 13 amino acids. From germline, CDR1 is MNHNY and CDR2 SVGAGI (reference sequence). CDR3 sequence reads: CASSHITGTEAFF. In DNA form, the CDR3 reads TGTGCCAGCAGTCATATAACGGGCACTGAAGCTTTCTTT.

DNA of the CDR3: TGTGCCAGTAGTATAGGCGATGGGAAGCAGTACTTC. This codes for CASSIGDGKQYF. The chain uses TRBV19 and TRBJ2-7; D call uncertain. Germline lookup yields CDR1 LNHDA and CDR2 SQIVND (reference sequence). The V and J ends lost 1 base and 8 bases respectively, with 9 bases between them. The CDR3 covers 12 residues.

As DNA, the CDR3 is TGTGCCAGCAGCTCGTACAGGGGGGCCCAAGAGACCCAGTACTTC. Translating gives CASSSYRGAQETQYF. The chain uses TRBV7-9 and TRBJ2-5, with 8 bases identical to TRBD1. This CDR3 is 15 amino acids long. Germline V gives CDR1 SEHNR, CDR2 FQNEAQ (reference sequence). V shed 4 bases, J shed 1 base, and the junction held 5 bases outside the gene matches.

V is TRBV20-1 and J is TRBJ2-3; D remains unclear. Trimming shortened V by 6 bases and J by 5 bases, and 12 bases separated the two germline ends. CDR3 size: 12 residues. The germline CDR1 and CDR2 sequences are DFQATT and SNEGSKA (reference sequence). CDR3 nucleotide sequence: TGCAGTGCCATAGGGTATGGAGATACGCAGTATTTT. Amino acids: CSAIGYGDTQYF.

This clonotype was detected only a few times. The chain uses TRBV10-3 and TRBJ2-5, with 9 bases that match TRBD2. Germline V CDR1 and CDR2: ENHRY, SYGVKD. V shed 0 bases and J 5 bases; nucleotides not matched to a gene: 1. There are 14 residues in the CDR3. The CDR3 DNA sequence: TGTGCCATCAGTGAGTCTAGCGGGAGTGAGACCCAGTACTTC. This encodes CAISESSGSETQYF.

The gene calls are TRBV25-1 and TRBJ2-5; TRBD2 agrees at 9 bases. The CDR3 contains 18 residues. Germline V gene data show CDR1 as MGHDK and CDR2 as SYGVNS. V gave up 3 bases and J gave up 2 bases; unmatched junction bases: 13. CDR3 nucleotide sequence: TGTGCCAGCAGTGACCCTGGGGCGAGAGCGGGAGGTCAAGAGACCCAGTACTTC. It yields the protein CASSDPGARAGGQETQYF.

The chain recombines TRBV20-1 with TRBJ1-5; D remains ambiguous. Trimming took off 6 bases at V and 3 bases at J, with 9 bases between the two ends. Germline-derived CDR1 and CDR2 are DFQATT and SNEGSKA (reference sequence). The CDR3 runs to 12 residues. CDR3 loop: CSATPPNQPQHF. The CDR3 nucleotides read TGCAGTGCGACTCCCCCCAATCAGCCCCAGCATTTT.

This clonotype was seen at least ten times. DNA of the CDR3: TGCGCCAGCAGCGACCCCTACAGATATAGCACAGATACGCAGTATTTT. Protein product: CASSDPYRYSTDTQYF. This chain links TRBV5-1 with TRBJ2-3, with unresolved D. Between the trimmed V and J ends, which lost 4 bases and 0 bases, there was a span of 15 bases. The CDR3 length is 16 residues. Germline V gives CDR1 SGHRS, CDR2 YFSETQ. Looking up the rest from reference TRBV5-1 and TRBJ2-3 gives the full variable domain: KAGVTQTPRYLIKTRGQQVTLSCSPISGHRSVSWYQQTPGQGLQFLFEYFSETQRNKGNFPGRFSGRQFSNSRSEMNVSTLELGDSALYLCASSDPYRYSTDTQYFGPGTRLTVL.

Worth noting for this clonotype: An end of the junction does not agree with germline; a read error may underlie this. This chain connects TRBV20-1 to TRBJ1-1; 9 bases line up with TRBD1. The CDR3 loop spans 17 amino acids. Germline CDR1 DFQATT, CDR2 SNEGSKA (reference sequence). The chain's CDR3 is CCARGPGQGGLNTEAFF. CDR3 in DNA: TGCTGTGCTAGAGGTCCGGGACAGGGTGGGTTGAACACTGAAGCTTTCTTT.

This clonotype appeared many times. The CDR3 is CASSLGSYEQFF. For the CDR3, the DNA is TGTGCCAGCAGCTTAGGCAGCTATGAGCAGTTCTTC. The rearrangement links TRBV7-9 to TRBJ2-1; unclear D gene. V was clipped by 1 base and J by 8 bases, with 6 bases between them. Germline V CDR1 and CDR2: SEHNR, FQNEAQ (reference sequence). This CDR3 comprises 12 residues.